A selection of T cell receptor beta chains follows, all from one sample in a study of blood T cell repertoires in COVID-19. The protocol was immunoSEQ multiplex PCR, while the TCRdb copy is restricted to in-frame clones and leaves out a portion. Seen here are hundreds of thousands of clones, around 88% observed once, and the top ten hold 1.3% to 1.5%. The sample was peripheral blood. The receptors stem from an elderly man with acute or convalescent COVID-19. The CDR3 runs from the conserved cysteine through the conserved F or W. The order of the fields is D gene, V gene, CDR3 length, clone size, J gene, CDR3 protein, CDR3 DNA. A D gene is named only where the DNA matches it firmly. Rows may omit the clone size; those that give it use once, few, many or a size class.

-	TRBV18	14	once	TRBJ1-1	CASSREPGGTEAFF	TGTGCCAGCTCACGCGAACCGGGGGGCACTGAAGCTTTCTTT
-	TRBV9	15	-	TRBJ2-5	CASSPRTIGQETQYF	TGTGCCAGCAGCCCCAGAACGATTGGCCAAGAGACCCAGTACTTC
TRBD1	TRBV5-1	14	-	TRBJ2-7	CASSPGGSSYEQYF	TGCGCCAGCAGCCCAGGGGGCTCCTCCTACGAGCAGTACTTC
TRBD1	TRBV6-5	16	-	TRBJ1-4	CASSYQSGTGVEKLFF	TGTGCCAGCAGTTACCAGTCCGGGACAGGGGTTGAAAAACTGTTTTTT
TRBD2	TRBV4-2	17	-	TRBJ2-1	CASSQDKETSVYNEQFF	TGTGCCAGCAGCCAAGATAAGGAAACTAGCGTATACAATGAGCAGTTCTTC
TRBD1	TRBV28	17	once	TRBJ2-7	CASRTATRTGGYHEQYF	TGTGCCAGCAGAACCGCCACGCGGACAGGGGGTTACCACGAGCAGTACTTC
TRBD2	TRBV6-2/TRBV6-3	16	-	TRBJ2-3	CASSRPSGRGTDTQYF	TGTGCCAGCAGTCGTCCTAGCGGGAGGGGAACAGATACGCAGTATTTT
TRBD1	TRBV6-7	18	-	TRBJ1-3	CASSEGEQGKNAGNTIYF	TGTGCCAGCAGTGAGGGAGAACAGGGGAAAAACGCTGGAAACACCATATATTTT
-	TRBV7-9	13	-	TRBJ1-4	CASSLAPSEKLFF	TGTGCCAGCAGCTTAGCCCCCTCCGAAAAACTGTTTTTT
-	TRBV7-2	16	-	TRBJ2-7	CASSPPRLAAAYEQYF	TGTGCCAGCAGCCCCCCAAGGCTCGCGGCGGCCTACGAGCAGTACTTC
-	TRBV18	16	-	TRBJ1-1	CASSPVVAGKNTEAFF	TGTGCCAGCTCACCGGTAGTCGCAGGGAAGAACACTGAAGCTTTCTTT
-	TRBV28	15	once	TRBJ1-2	CASSAGSSTGYGYTF	TGTGCCAGCAGTGCCGGGTCTTCCACGGGCTATGGCTACACCTTC
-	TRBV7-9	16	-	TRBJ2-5	CASSLARGGAGETQYF	TGTGCCAGCAGCTTAGCGCGCGGGGGCGCGGGGGAGACCCAGTACTTC
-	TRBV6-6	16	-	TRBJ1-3	CASTPPSRRSGNTIYF	TGTGCCAGCACACCGCCGAGCAGGCGCTCTGGAAACACCATATATTTT
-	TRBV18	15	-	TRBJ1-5	CASSLLGAGNQPQHF	TGTGCCAGCTCACTTTTAGGTGCGGGCAATCAGCCCCAGCATTTT
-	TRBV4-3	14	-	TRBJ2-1	CASSQDRYYNEQFF	TGCGCCAGCAGCCAAGATCGGTACTACAATGAGCAGTTCTTC
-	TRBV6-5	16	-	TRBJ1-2	CASSYSLGGKGYGYTF	TGTGCCAGCAGTTACTCTCTGGGGGGGAAAGGCTATGGCTACACCTTC
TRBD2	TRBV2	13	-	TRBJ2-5	CASRSSGGETQYF	TGTGCCAGCAGGAGTAGCGGGGGGGAGACCCAGTACTTC
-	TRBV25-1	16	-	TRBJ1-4	CASSDPRQTAGEKLFF	TGTGCCAGCAGTGACCCCCGACAGACTGCGGGGGAAAAACTGTTTTTT
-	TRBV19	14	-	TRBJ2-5	CASTRTVGGKTQYF	TGTGCCAGTACCAGGACAGTGGGGGGGAAGACCCAGTACTTC
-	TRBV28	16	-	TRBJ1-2	CASSLPGSGLIYGYTF	TGTGCCAGCAGTTTACCTGGTTCGGGTCTCATCTATGGCTACACCTTC
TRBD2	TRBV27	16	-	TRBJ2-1	CASSSLAGGSYNEQFF	TGTGCCAGCAGCTCTTTAGCGGGGGGCTCCTACAATGAGCAGTTCTTC
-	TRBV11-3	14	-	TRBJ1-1	CASSLGQGSTEAFF	TGTGCCAGCAGCTTAGGGCAGGGCAGCACTGAAGCTTTCTTT
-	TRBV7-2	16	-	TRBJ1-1	CASSLATGLMNTEAFF	TGTGCCAGCAGCTTAGCGACAGGCCTCATGAACACTGAAGCTTTCTTT
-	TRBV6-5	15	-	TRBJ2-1	CASSYTDSSYNEQFF	TGTGCCAGCAGTTACACGGACAGCTCCTACAATGAGCAGTTCTTC
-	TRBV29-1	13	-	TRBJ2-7	CSVEVTGSYEQYF	TGCAGCGTTGAAGTAACAGGCTCCTACGAGCAGTACTTC
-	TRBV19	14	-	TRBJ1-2	CASSSWTRDYGYTF	TGTGCCAGTAGTTCCTGGACAAGGGACTATGGCTACACCTTC
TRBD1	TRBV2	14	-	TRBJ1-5	CASSVQGGNQPQHF	TGTGCCAGCAGTGTCCAGGGGGGCAATCAGCCCCAGCATTTT
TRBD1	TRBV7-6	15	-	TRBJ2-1	CASSFVQGARNEQFF	TGTGCCAGCAGCTTCGTACAGGGGGCTCGCAATGAGCAGTTCTTC
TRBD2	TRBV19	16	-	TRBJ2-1	CASSAPLAGGLNEQFF	TGTGCCAGTAGTGCCCCTCTAGCGGGGGGGCTCAATGAGCAGTTCTTC
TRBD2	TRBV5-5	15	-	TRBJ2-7	CASSRWTSGPYEQYF	TGTGCCAGCAGCCGTTGGACTAGCGGGCCCTACGAGCAGTACTTC
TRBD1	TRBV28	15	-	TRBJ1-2	CASSLGGTGGYGYTF	TGTGCCAGCAGTTTGGGTGGGACAGGGGGTTATGGCTACACCTTC
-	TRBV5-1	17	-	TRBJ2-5	CASSLAVSGTISETQYF	TGCGCCAGCAGCTTGGCGGTTAGCGGTACGATTTCTGAGACCCAGTACTTC
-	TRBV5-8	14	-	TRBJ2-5	CASSPTGRGETQYF	TGTGCCAGCAGCCCGACAGGAAGAGGAGAGACCCAGTACTTC
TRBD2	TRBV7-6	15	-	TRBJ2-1	CASSFLSSGDNEQFF	TGTGCCAGCAGCTTTCTCTCTAGCGGCGACAATGAGCAGTTCTTC
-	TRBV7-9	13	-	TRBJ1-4	CASSSDRYEKLFF	TGTGCCAGCAGCAGCGACAGATATGAAAAACTGTTTTTT
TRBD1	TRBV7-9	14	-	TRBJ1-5	CASSAPTGDQAQHF	TGTGCCAGCAGCGCACCGACAGGGGACCAAGCCCAGCATTTT
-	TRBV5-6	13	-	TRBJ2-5	CASSRDFRETQYF	TGTGCCAGCAGCCGGGACTTTAGGGAGACCCAGTACTTC
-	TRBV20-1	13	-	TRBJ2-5	CSASRGVQETQYF	TGCAGTGCTAGTCGCGGGGTCCAAGAGACCCAGTACTTC
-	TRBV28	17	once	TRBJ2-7	CASSFDPREPGANEQYF	TGTGCCAGCAGTTTTGATCCCCGGGAACCAGGCGCGAATGAGCAGTACTTC
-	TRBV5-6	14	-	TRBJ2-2	CAVAPRGHTGELFF	TGTGCCGTCGCCCCCAGGGGTCACACCGGGGAGCTGTTTTTT
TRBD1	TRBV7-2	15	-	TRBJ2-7	CASSLALGQGNEQYF	TGTGCCAGCAGCTTAGCGTTAGGACAGGGTAACGAGCAGTACTTC
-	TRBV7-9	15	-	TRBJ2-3	CASSPDSFRTDTQYF	TGTGCCAGCAGCCCGGACTCGTTTCGCACAGATACGCAGTATTTT
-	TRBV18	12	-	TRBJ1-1	CASSLTGTEAFF	TGTGCCAGCTCACTGACAGGTACTGAAGCTTTCTTT
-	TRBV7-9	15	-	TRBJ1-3	CASSAYGVSGNTIYF	TGTGCCAGCAGCGCTTACGGAGTCTCTGGAAACACCATATATTTT
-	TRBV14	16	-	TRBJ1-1	CASSHGGASMNTEAFF	TGTGCCAGCAGCCACGGAGGGGCTAGCATGAACACTGAAGCTTTCTTT
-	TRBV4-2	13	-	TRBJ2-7	CASSQGGASKQYF	TGTGCCAGCAGCCAAGGAGGTGCCAGCAAGCAGTACTTC